Presented here are 26 T cell receptor beta chains from one specimen sequenced in a study of cytomegalovirus exposure and HLA in healthy donors (dated by TCRdb to 2016 to 2017). Receptor amplification or capture employed the immunoSEQ multiplex PCR assay. The multiplex PCR relied on a mix of 60 forward primers for TCR Vbeta segments and 13 reverse primers for TCR Jbeta segments. Not all clones reach the TCRdb copy of this immuneACCESS table, which keeps in-frame sequences only. Checked studies attribute under half of the gap to unresolved V genes and leave the rest unexplained. Within this sample are over 70,000 clones, with 80% of them counted one time only. Approximately 2% of the sample belongs to the ten largest clones. The sequenced material came from PBMCs. These receptors were collected from a man younger than 35 in good health and CMV-seronegative.

This chain connects TRBV11-2 to TRBJ1-2; TRBD1 agrees at 7 bases. The germline V gene has CDR1 SGHAT and CDR2 FQNNGV. V shed 4 bases and J 7 bases; nucleotides not matched to a gene: 3. The CDR3 spans 12 residues. In DNA, the CDR3 is TGTGCCAGCAGCTCAGAGGGGGCTGGCTACACCTTC. This codes for CASSSEGAGYTF. The full variable domain, completed using reference TRBV11-2 and TRBJ1-2, is EAGVAQSPRYKIIEKRQSVAFWCNPISGHATLYWYQQILGQGPKLLIQFQNNGVVDDSQLPKDRFSAERLKGVDSTLKIQPAKLEDSAVYLCASSSEGAGYTFGSGTRLTVV.

The chain has TRBV19 and TRBJ1-3; no firm D call. V gave up 1 base and J gave up 3 bases, with 10 bases separating them. The CDR3 totals 15 residues. Looked up from germline, CDR1 is LNHDA and CDR2 is SQIVND (reference sequence). The DNA for the CDR3 is TGTGCCAGTAGTATAGTGAGCGACCTTGGAAACACCATATATTTT. It specifies CASSIVSDLGNTIYF.

The rearrangement links TRBV7-9 to TRBJ1-2; no firm D call. With 6 bases removed from V and 4 bases from J, the gap between germline ends came to 15 bases. This CDR3 has 14 residues. In germline, CDR1 is SEHNR, CDR2 FQNEAQ (reference sequence). The CDR3 loop reads CASSPAGSPYGYTF. The CDR3 DNA is TGTGCCAGCAGTCCCGCCGGGAGCCCCTATGGCTACACCTTC.

The chain recombines TRBV25-1 with TRBJ1-2; the D is unclear. Germline V lookup: CDR1 MGHDK, CDR2 SYGVNS. CDR3 size: 14 residues. V was cut by 7 bases and J by 6 bases, with 18 bases left in between. CDR3 bases: TGTGCCAGCAAGCCTCGGCGAGACGGAGATGGCTACACCTTC. Amino acids: CASKPRRDGDGYTF.

This clone was observed a few times. This chain joins TRBV18 and TRBJ2-5, with 7 positions matching TRBD2. Near its end, the DNA agrees better with TRBJ2-7, so the J call may be wrong. There are 15 residues in the CDR3. CDR1 is KGHSH and CDR2 is LQKENI in the germline V gene. CDR3 loop: CASSPSSGSSYEQYF. In DNA form, the CDR3 reads TGTGCCAGCTCACCGAGTAGCGGGTCCTCCTACGAGCAGTACTTC.

This chain uses TRBV12-1 with TRBJ2-1; TRBD2, the D gene given by the table, was not confirmed from the DNA. TRBV12-1 is marked as a pseudogene. CDR3 length: 16 amino acids. The CDR3 here is CASSFRERGIDNEQFF. The CDR3 DNA is TGTGCCAGCAGCTTTCGGGAGCGGGGGATCGACAATGAGCAGTTCTTC.

J is TRBJ1-3 and V is TRBV7-6, with D possibly being TRBD1 (6 bases). V lost 3 bases to trimming and J lost 2 bases, with 11 bases between them. CDR1 SGHVS and CDR2 FNYEAQ come from the germline V gene. The CDR3 spans 15 residues. CDR3 protein: CASSFGKGAGNTIYF. CDR3 sequence (DNA): TGTGCCAGCAGCTTTGGAAAGGGGGCTGGAAACACCATATATTTT.

The chain is built from TRBV25-1 and TRBJ2-5; TRBD1 is a possible D gene (6 bases). V lost 8 bases, J lost 2 bases, and 21 bases lay in between. In germline, CDR1 is MGHDK, CDR2 SYGVNS. The CDR3 is 16 amino acids. In nucleotides, the CDR3 is TGTGCCAGCGGGAAGGGGTGGACAGCATTTCAAGAGACCCAGTACTTC. Amino acids: CASGKGWTAFQETQYF.

The V gene is TRBV7-8, the J gene TRBJ1-5, with D unresolved. V dropped 3 bases and J dropped 5 bases, with 11 bases sitting between them. The germline CDR1 and CDR2 sequences are SGHVS and FQNEAQ. The CDR3 spans 14 residues. This chain's CDR3 is CASSFAGYHQPQHF. CDR3 bases: TGTGCCAGCAGCTTCGCAGGCTACCATCAGCCCCAGCATTTT.

V and J are TRBV7-2 and TRBJ1-5; TRBD1 agrees at 7 bases. V dropped 4 bases and J dropped 4; count of bases not matched to a gene: 10. CDR3 size: 16 residues. CDR1 is SGHTA and CDR2 is FQGNSA in the germline V gene. The CDR3 region is CASSSGSGQWNQPQHF. The CDR3 nucleotides read TGTGCCAGCAGCTCCGGCTCGGGACAGTGGAATCAGCCCCAGCATTTT.

The chain couples TRBV5-1 to TRBJ1-1, with unresolved D. CDR3 length: 13 residues. Looked up from germline, CDR1 is SGHRS and CDR2 is YFSETQ. Trimming removed 4 bases from V and 8 bases from J, with 15 bases in between. The DNA for the CDR3 is TGCGCCAGCAGCCCCCCCCGCGGGCTCGAAGCTTTCTTT. Encoded protein: CASSPPRGLEAFF.

The V and J genes are TRBV4-2 and TRBJ2-5; a possible D gene is TRBD1 (5 bases). V shed 0 bases and J shed 7 bases, with 18 bases lying between them. Germline CDR1 and CDR2: LGHNA and YNFKEQ. The CDR3 has 16 residues. The CDR3 is CASSQDRDGPLGTQYF. CDR3 sequence (DNA): TGTGCCAGCAGCCAAGACAGGGATGGACCTTTAGGGACCCAGTACTTC.

This chain joins TRBV5-3 and TRBJ1-5, with D perhaps matching TRBD1 (5 bases). TRBV5-3 is placed among ORFs of uncertain function. The CDR3 length is 18 residues. Deletions cut 4 bases from V and 4 bases from J, with 24 bases between. The CDR3, as DNA: TGTGCCAGAAGCACACTACCGGAGGGGCCCAGCTATAATCAGCCCCAGCATTTT. Encoded protein: CARSTLPEGPSYNQPQHF.

V is TRBV7-2 and J is TRBJ1-4; tentatively, D is TRBD1 (6 bases). V was cut by 6 bases and J by 7 bases, with 18 bases left in between. The CDR3 spans 15 residues. Germline V gene sequence: CDR1 SGHTA, CDR2 FQGNSA. The CDR3: CASSSTGLRVEKLFF. CDR3 DNA sequence: TGTGCCAGCAGTTCGACAGGATTAAGGGTTGAAAAACTGTTTTTT.

This clone occurred once. The genes are TRBV5-6 and TRBJ1-1, with 8 nucleotides matching TRBD1. Germline loops: CDR1 SGHDT, CDR2 YYEEEE. This CDR3 has 15 residues. V shed 2 bases, J shed 3 bases, and the junction held 6 bases outside the gene matches. CDR3 coding DNA: TGTGCCAGCAGCTTTCTGGACAGGGCGGACACTGAAGCTTTCTTT. It translates to CASSFLDRADTEAFF.

CDR3 sequence: CASSLSVLVTGGGTEAFF. CDR3 DNA: TGTGCCAGCAGCTTGTCAGTCCTGGTTACAGGGGGAGGAACTGAAGCTTTCTTT. The gene calls are TRBV5-6 and TRBJ1-1; 8 nucleotides align to TRBD1. The CDR3 loop spans 18 amino acids. V shed 1 base and J 5 bases; nucleotides not matched to a gene: 16. CDR1 and CDR2 (germline): SGHDT, YYEEEE.

A note on this clone: Other DNA sequences within the sample encode an identical CDR3. The J gene is TRBJ2-7, the V gene TRBV6-5; D not certain. The V end was cut by 3 bases, the J end by 4 bases, with 10 bases between. This CDR3 is built from 13 residues. The germline V gene encodes CDR1 MNHEY and CDR2 SVGAGI. This CDR3 is CASSYSPPYEQYF. The CDR3 region has the DNA TGTGCCAGCAGTTATAGTCCCCCTTACGAGCAGTACTTC.

The chain is built from TRBV7-9 and TRBJ2-2; 11 bases are a match to TRBD2. Trimming removed 5 bases from V and 6 bases from J; junction bases left unmatched: 8. Per the germline V gene, CDR1 is SEHNR and CDR2 is FQNEAQ (reference sequence). CDR3 length equals 16 residues. CDR3 nucleotide sequence: TGTGCCAGCAGCCAGACTAGCGGGGCCCTCCCCGGGGAGCTGTTTTTT. Protein: CASSQTSGALPGELFF.

A single count supports this clone. The chain carries TRBV7-3 and TRBJ1-4, with 12 bases matching TRBD1. The CDR3 has 16 residues. Germline V CDR1 and CDR2: SGHTA, FQGTGA. The V segment lost 5 bases and the J segment 8 bases; nucleotides outside the gene matches: 9. The chain's CDR3 is CASSPGTGGAHEKLFF. CDR3 coding DNA: TGTGCCAGCAGCCCCGGGACAGGGGGCGCGCACGAAAAACTGTTTTTT.

The chain is built from TRBV9 and TRBJ1-2; the D gene is possibly TRBD1 (5 bases). Per germline, CDR1 SGDLS and CDR2 YYNGEE. This CDR3 is built from 17 residues. Trimming removed 0 bases from V and 2 bases from J, with 17 bases in between. CDR3 nucleotide sequence: TGTGCCAGCAGCGTAGCTTTGGGCGTCCAGGGAAACTATGGCTACACCTTC. As protein: CASSVALGVQGNYGYTF.

The chain combines TRBV4-2 with TRBJ1-5; D is ambiguous. This CDR3 comprises 13 residues. CDR1 and CDR2 from the germline V gene are LGHNA and YNFKEQ. Trimming stripped 0 bases from V and 9 bases from J, with 9 bases between. The CDR3 nucleotides read TGTGCCAGCAGCCAAGATTATAACGGGCCCCAGCATTTT. Amino acid sequence: CASSQDYNGPQHF.

This clone was counted between two and nine times. Relative to the germline gene, one junction end is altered; a read error may explain this. This specimen includes other DNA sequences encoding the same CDR3. The rearrangement uses TRBV7-9 and TRBJ2-1, with 7 nucleotides matching TRBD1. This CDR3 is 15 amino acids long. The germline V gene encodes CDR1 SEHNR and CDR2 FQNEAQ (reference sequence). CDR3 coding DNA: TGTTCCAGCAGCTTAGCACAGGGGAGCTACAATGAGCAGTTCTTC. Protein: CSSSLAQGSYNEQFF.

The gene calls are TRBV2 and TRBJ2-1; TRBD2 matches 9 bases. Germline V gene data show CDR1 as SNHLY and CDR2 as FYNNEI. This CDR3 contains 14 residues. With V trimmed by 8 bases and J by 7 bases, 9 bases remained unmatched. DNA for the CDR3: TGTGCCAGCGGGGGGCGGGGGGGCTGGAATGAGCAGTTCTTC. Translation gives CASGGRGGWNEQFF.

CDR3 bases: TGTGCCAGCAGTCGCAGGGGAAACACTGAAGCTTTCTTT. The encoded protein is CASSRRGNTEAFF. The chain couples TRBV14 to TRBJ1-1, with D perhaps matching TRBD1 (6 bases). The V gene's germline CDR1 is SGHDN and CDR2 FVKESK. The V gene lost 6 bases and the J gene lost 2 bases, with 10 bases spanning the gap. This CDR3 comprises 13 residues.

The chain uses TRBV5-1 and TRBJ2-1, with TRBD2 matching 9 bases. V shed 2 bases and J 5 bases; nucleotides not matched to a gene: 5. This CDR3 region has 15 residues. CDR1 and CDR2 (germline): SGHRS, YFSETQ. The CDR3 is CASSLRVAGDNEQFF. The CDR3 nucleotides are TGCGCCAGCAGCTTAAGAGTAGCGGGGGACAATGAGCAGTTCTTC.

The chain couples TRBV10-1 to TRBJ1-1; a weak D match, TRBD1 (6 bases). Germline V gene sequence: CDR1 WNHNN, CDR2 SYGVQD (reference sequence). Trimming shortened V by 3 bases and J by 8 bases, and 7 bases separated the two germline ends. This CDR3 spans 11 amino acids. The chain's CDR3 is CASSDGTEAFF. The CDR3 coding sequence is TGCGCCAGCAGTGATGGGACAGAAGCTTTCTTT.